These 9 T cell receptor beta chains were all obtained from the same sample, sequenced in a study of CD8 T cells in ankylosing spondylitis. TCRdb re-derived calls from the 5' RACE reads in MiXCR, one entry per CDR3 protein. The sample lists roughly 97,000 distinct CDR3 sequences, about 8.3% occurring once. Material for sequencing was blood, either unsorted or a sorted T cell fraction (not recorded which). The receptors shown here come from a male donor with ankylosing spondylitis or in good health (not recorded which).

This clonotype has at least ten counts. This CDR3 is CASSQGAGGRDEDTQYF. The DNA for the CDR3 is TGCGCCAGCAGCCAGGGAGCGGGGGGCCGGGATGAAGATACGCAGTATTTT. The chain recombines TRBV4-3 with TRBJ2-3, with 9 bases matching TRBD2. Per the germline V gene, CDR1 is LGHNA and CDR2 is YSLEER. The V and J ends lost 3 bases and 5 bases, in that order; junction bases with no gene match: 12. The CDR3 loop spans 17 amino acids.

V is TRBV23-1 and J is TRBJ1-5, with D hard to call. TRBV23-1 is an ORF for which the function is uncertain. V shed 6 bases and J shed 3 bases, with 12 bases lying between them. This CDR3 spans 14 amino acids. The CDR3 bases are TGCGCCAGCAGCCAAGGACTGATCAATCAGCCCCAGCATTTT. It specifies CASSQGLINQPQHF.

The sample holds many counts of this clonotype. This chain connects TRBV2 to TRBJ2-1; TRBD2 agrees at 9 bases. The V gene end was trimmed by 6 bases and the J gene end by 0 bases; junction bases not matched to a gene: 6. This CDR3 is 16 amino acids long. Per the germline V gene, CDR1 is SNHLY and CDR2 is FYNNEI. CDR3 region: CASSGLATSSYNEQFF. CDR3 sequence (DNA): TGTGCCAGCAGCGGACTAGCGACCTCCTCCTACAATGAGCAGTTCTTC. The whole variable domain, remainder taken from reference TRBV2 and TRBJ2-1, is EPEVTQTPSHQVTQMGQEVILRCVPISNHLYFYWYRQILGQKVEFLVSFYNNEISEKSEIFDDQFSVERPDGSNFTLKIRSTKLEDSAMYFCASSGLATSSYNEQFFGPGTRLTVL.

This rearrangement joins TRBV6-5 to TRBJ2-7, with 8 nucleotides matching TRBD2. CDR1 MNHEY and CDR2 SVGAGI come from the germline V gene. The trim removed 2 bases at V and 6 bases at J, leaving 3 bases unmatched. The CDR3 runs 13 residues. CDR3 in DNA: TGTGCCAGCAGTTACAGCGGGAGTAGCGAGCAGTACTTC. Its protein product is CASSYSGSSEQYF.

This clonotype has a count of ten or more. V usage is TRBV12-3 or TRBV12-4 and J usage is TRBJ1-5; TRBD1 matches 9 bases. Trimming removed 5 bases from V and 10 bases from J; junction bases left unmatched: 6. This CDR3 comprises 13 residues. The CDR3 nucleotides are TGTGCCAGCAGTGGGGGGACAGGGTCACCCCAGCATTTT. It encodes CASSGGTGSPQHF.

A few counts support this clonotype. The chain uses TRBV29-1 and TRBJ2-2, with 14 bases identical to TRBD2. The CDR3 loop spans 21 amino acids. Unmatched junction bases numbered 17, after V lost 1 base and J lost 4 bases. Germline V gene sequence: CDR1 SQVTM, CDR2 ANQGSEA. The CDR3 protein is CSVEVRHSGLAGVRGTGELFF. DNA for the CDR3: TGCAGCGTTGAAGTGCGACACTCGGGACTAGCGGGAGTACGGGGCACCGGGGAGCTGTTTTTT.

This clonotype has ten or more counts. The chain carries TRBV6-5 and TRBJ2-1; no firm D call. This CDR3 has 16 residues. V lost 2 bases to trimming and J lost 0 bases, with 11 bases between them. Germline loops: CDR1 MNHEY, CDR2 SVGAGI. CDR3: CASSYMAASSYNEQFF. As DNA, the CDR3 is TGTGCCAGCAGTTACATGGCAGCCAGCTCCTACAATGAGCAGTTCTTC.

This clonotype was detected many times. This chain joins TRBV12-3 or TRBV12-4 and TRBJ2-5; D tentatively fits TRBD1 or TRBD2 (5 bases each). The CDR3 consists of 13 residues. Trimming removed 3 bases at V and 3 bases at J, with 8 bases between. CDR3 sequence (DNA): TGTGCCAGCAGTTTTTTGGGGGAAGAGACCCAGTACTTC. Its translation: CASSFLGEETQYF.

The V call is TRBV7-2, the J call TRBJ1-2; TRBD1 might be the D (6 bases). With 7 bases removed from V and 6 bases from J, the gap between germline ends came to 12 bases. Germline V gene sequence: CDR1 SGHTA, CDR2 FQGNSA. The CDR3 totals 12 residues. In DNA form, the CDR3 reads TGTGCCAGCAAGGGGACACCCAATGGCTACACCTTC. Encoded protein: CASKGTPNGYTF.